What follows is one T cell receptor (beta chain) and its context. The data are from a study of cytomegalovirus exposure and HLA in healthy donors. CDR3 length: 12 residues. Germline loops: CDR1 SGHTA, CDR2 FQGNSA. The germline V and J ends were trimmed by 1 base and 3 bases, with 4 bases remaining between them. The PCR was carried out with 60 Vbeta primers and 13 Jbeta primers. The assay was immunoSEQ multiplex PCR, and TCRdb's table has in-frame clones only and misses some. In the table there are 53,000 or so clones, over 60% of which are singletons. This chain connects TRBV7-2 to TRBJ2-7; D remains ambiguous. Sequencing was done on a sample of PBMCs. This TCR was sampled from a man younger than 40 in good health and CMV-seropositive. The CDR3 DNA reads as TGTGCCAGCAGCTTAGATCACTACGAGCAGTACTTC. This translates into CASSLDHYEQYF. The full variable domain, rest sourced from reference TRBV7-2 and TRBJ2-7, is GAGVSQSPSNKVTEKGKDVELRCDPISGHTALYWYRQSLGQGLEFLIYFQGNSAPDKSGLPSDRFSAERTGGSVSTLTIQRTQQEDSAVYLCASSLDHYEQYFGPGTRLTVT.